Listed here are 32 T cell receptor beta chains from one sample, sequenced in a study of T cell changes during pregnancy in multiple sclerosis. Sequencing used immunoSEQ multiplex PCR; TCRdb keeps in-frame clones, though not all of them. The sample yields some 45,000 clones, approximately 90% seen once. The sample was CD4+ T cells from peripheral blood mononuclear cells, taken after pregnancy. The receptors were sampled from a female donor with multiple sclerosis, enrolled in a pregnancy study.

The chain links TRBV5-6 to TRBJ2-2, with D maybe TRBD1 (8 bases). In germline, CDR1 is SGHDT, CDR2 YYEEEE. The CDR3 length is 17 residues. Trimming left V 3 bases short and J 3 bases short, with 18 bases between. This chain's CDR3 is CASSWGGTGGDTGELFF. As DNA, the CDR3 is TGTGCCAGCAGCTGGGGGGGGACAGGTGGCGACACCGGGGAGCTGTTTTTT.

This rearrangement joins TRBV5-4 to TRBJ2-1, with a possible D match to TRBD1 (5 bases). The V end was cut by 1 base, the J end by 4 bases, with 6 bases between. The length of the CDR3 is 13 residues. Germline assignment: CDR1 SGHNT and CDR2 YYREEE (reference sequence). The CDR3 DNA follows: TGTGCCAGCAGCTTGACAGGATACAATGAGCAGTTCTTC. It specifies CASSLTGYNEQFF.

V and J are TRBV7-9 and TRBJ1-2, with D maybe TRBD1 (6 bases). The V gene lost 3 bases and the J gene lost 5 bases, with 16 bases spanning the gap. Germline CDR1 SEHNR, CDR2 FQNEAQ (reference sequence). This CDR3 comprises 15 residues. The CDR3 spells CASSFLDGGRYGYTF. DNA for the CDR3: TGTGCCAGCAGCTTCCTTGACGGGGGGCGTTATGGCTACACCTTC.

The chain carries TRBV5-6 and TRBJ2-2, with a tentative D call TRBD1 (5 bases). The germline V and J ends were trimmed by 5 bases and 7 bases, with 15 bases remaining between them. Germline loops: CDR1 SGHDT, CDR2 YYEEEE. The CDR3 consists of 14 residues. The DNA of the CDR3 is TGTGCCAGCAGTTACCAGGGCAGTCACGGGGAGCTGTTTTTT. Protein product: CASSYQGSHGELFF.

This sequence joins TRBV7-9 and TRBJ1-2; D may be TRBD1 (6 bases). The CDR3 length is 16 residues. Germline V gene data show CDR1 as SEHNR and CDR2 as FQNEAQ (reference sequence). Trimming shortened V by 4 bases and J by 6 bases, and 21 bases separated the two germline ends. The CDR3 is CASSSRGVPGGDGYTF. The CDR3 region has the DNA TGTGCCAGCAGCTCCAGGGGAGTGCCGGGAGGGGATGGCTACACCTTC.

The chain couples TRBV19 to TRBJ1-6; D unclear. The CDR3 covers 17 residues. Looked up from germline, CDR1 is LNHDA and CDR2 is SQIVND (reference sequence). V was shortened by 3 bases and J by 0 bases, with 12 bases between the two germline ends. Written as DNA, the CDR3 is TGTGCCAGTAGTATGTTAGGAGGGAGCTCCTATAATTCACCCCTCCACTTT. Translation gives CASSMLGGSSYNSPLHF.

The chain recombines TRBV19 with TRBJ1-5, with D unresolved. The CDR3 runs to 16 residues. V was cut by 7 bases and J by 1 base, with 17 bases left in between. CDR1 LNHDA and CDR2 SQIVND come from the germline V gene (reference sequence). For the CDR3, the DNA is TGTGCCAGTAAGGCCGAGGAGGTTCTAAGCAATCAGCCCCAGCATTTT. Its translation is CASKAEEVLSNQPQHF.

The CDR3 is CASSPLDRGNSPLHF. CDR3 DNA: TGTGCCAGCAGCCCACTGGACAGGGGGAATTCACCCCTCCACTTT. This chain connects TRBV7-6 to TRBJ1-6, with 10 nucleotides matching TRBD1. Trimming removed 5 bases from V and 7 bases from J; junction bases left unmatched: 5. The CDR3 length is 15 residues. Germline values: CDR1 SGHVS, CDR2 FNYEAQ. The full variable domain, with the rest looked up from reference TRBV7-6 and TRBJ1-6, is GAGVSQSPRYKVTKRGQDVALRCDPISGHVSLYWYRQALGQGPEFLTYFNYEAQQDKSGLPNDRFSAERPEGSISTLTIQRTEQRDSAMYRCASSPLDRGNSPLHFGNGTRLTVT.

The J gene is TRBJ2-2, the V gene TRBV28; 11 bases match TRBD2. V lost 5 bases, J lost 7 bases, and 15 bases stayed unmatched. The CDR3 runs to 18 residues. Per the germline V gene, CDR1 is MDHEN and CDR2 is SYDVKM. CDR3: CASSLRRASGGPGGELFF. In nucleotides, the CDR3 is TGTGCCAGCAGTCTCCGTCGGGCTAGCGGGGGGCCGGGCGGGGAGCTGTTTTTT.

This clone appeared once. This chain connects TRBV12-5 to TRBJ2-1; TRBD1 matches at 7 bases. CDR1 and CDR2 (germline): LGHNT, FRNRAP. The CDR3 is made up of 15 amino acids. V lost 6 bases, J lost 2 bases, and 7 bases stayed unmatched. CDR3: CASGPDRAAYNEQFF. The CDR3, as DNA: TGTGCTAGTGGCCCCGACAGGGCTGCCTACAATGAGCAGTTCTTC.

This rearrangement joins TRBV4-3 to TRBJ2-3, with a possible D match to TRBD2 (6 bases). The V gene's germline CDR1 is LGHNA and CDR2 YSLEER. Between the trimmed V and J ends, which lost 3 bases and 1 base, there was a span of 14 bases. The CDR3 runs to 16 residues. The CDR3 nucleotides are TGCGCCAGCAGCCAGGCCGGGGCTAGCGGCACAGATACGCAGTATTTT. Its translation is CASSQAGASGTDTQYF.

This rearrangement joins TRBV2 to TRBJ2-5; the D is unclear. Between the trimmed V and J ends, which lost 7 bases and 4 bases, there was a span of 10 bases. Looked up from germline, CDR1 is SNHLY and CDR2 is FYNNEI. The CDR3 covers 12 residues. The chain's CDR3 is CASTPEAETQYF. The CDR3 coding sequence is TGTGCCAGCACCCCTGAAGCAGAGACCCAGTACTTC.

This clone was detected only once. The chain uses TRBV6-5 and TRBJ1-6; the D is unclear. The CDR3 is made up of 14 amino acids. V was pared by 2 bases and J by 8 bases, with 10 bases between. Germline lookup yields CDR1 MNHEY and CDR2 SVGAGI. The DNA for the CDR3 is TGTGCCAGCAGTTACCGGGGATATGATTCACCCCTCCACTTT. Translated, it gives CASSYRGYDSPLHF.

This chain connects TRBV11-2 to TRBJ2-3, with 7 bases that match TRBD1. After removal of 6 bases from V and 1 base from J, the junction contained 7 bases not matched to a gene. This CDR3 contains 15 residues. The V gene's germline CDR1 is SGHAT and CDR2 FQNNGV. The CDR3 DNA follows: TGTGCCAGCAGGAAAGGGGGCGCCGGCACAGATACGCAGTATTTT. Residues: CASRKGGAGTDTQYF.

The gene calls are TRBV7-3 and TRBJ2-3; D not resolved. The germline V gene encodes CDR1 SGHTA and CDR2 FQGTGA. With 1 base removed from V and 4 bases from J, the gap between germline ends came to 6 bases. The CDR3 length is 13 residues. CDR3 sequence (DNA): TGTGCCAGCAGCTTAATTAGAGCAGATACGCAGTATTTT. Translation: CASSLIRADTQYF.

CDR3 bases: TGTGCCAGCAGCTTGTTTCCGGGGGGGAGGAGCACAGATACGCAGTATTTT. Its translation: CASSLFPGGRSTDTQYF. V gene TRBV5-6 combines with J gene TRBJ2-3; 8 positions agree with TRBD2. CDR3 length equals 17 residues. The germline gives CDR1 SGHDT, CDR2 YYEEEE. Trimming cost V 1 base and J 0 bases; bases outside gene matches: 7.

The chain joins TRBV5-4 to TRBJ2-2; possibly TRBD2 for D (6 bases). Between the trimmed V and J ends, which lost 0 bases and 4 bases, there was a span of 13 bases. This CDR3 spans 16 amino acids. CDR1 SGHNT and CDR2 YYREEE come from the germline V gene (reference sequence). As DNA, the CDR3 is TGTGCCAGCAGCTTGGCGCGACTAGTAGGCACCGGGGAGCTGTTTTTT. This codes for CASSLARLVGTGELFF. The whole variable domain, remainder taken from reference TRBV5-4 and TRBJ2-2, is ETGVTQSPTHLIKTRGQQVTLRCSSQSGHNTVSWYQQALGQGPQFIFQYYREEENGRGNFPPRFSGLQFPNYSSELNVNALELDDSALYLCASSLARLVGTGELFFGEGSRLTVL.

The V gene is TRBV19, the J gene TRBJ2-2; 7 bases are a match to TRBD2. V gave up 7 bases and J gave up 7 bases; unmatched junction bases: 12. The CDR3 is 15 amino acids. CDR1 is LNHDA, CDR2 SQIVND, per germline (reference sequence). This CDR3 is CASKPSGVFSGELFF. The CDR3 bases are TGTGCCAGTAAGCCCAGCGGGGTTTTTAGCGGGGAGCTGTTTTTT.

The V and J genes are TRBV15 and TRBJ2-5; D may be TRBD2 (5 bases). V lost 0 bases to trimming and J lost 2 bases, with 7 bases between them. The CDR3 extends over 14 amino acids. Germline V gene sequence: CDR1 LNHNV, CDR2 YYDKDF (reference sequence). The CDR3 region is CATSRDRTQETQYF. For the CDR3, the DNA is TGTGCCACCAGCAGAGACCGGACTCAAGAGACCCAGTACTTC. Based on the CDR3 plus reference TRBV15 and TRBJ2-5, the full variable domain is DAMVIQNPRYQVTQFGKPVTLSCSQTLNHNVMYWYQQKSSQAPKLLFHYYDKDFNNEADTPDNFQSRRPNTSFCFLDIRSPGLGDTAMYLCATSRDRTQETQYFGPGTRLLVL.

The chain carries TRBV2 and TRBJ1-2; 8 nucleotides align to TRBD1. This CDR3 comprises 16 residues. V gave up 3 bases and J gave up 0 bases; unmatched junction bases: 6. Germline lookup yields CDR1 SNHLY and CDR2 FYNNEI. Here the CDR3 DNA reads TGTGCCAGCAGTGACGGGACAGGAGGTCCTAACTATGGCTACACCTTC. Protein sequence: CASSDGTGGPNYGYTF.

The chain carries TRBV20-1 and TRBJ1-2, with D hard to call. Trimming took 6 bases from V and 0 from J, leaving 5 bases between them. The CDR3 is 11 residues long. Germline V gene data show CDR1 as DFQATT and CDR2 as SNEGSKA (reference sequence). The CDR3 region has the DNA TGCAGTGCCACAGCTAACTATGGCTACACCTTC. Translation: CSATANYGYTF.

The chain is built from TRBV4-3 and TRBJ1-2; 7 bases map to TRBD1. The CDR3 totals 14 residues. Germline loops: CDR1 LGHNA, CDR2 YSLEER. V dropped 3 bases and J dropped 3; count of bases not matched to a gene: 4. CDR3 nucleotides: TGCGCCAGCAGCCACCACACAGGGGACTATGGCTACACCTTC. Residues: CASSHHTGDYGYTF.

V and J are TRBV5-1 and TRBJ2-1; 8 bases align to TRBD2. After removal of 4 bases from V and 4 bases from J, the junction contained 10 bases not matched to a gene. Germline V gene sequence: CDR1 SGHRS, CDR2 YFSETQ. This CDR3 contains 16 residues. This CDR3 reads CASSLLTSGEYNEQFF. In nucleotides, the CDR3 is TGCGCCAGCAGCCTTCTTACTAGCGGCGAATACAATGAGCAGTTCTTC.

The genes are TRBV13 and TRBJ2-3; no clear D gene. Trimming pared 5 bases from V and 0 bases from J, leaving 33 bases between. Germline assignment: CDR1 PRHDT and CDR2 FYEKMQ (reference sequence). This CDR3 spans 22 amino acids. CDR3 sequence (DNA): TGTGCCAGCAGCCCGCCCCTCTGGAGACGAGGATCCCCAGATTATAGCACAGATACGCAGTATTTT. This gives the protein CASSPPLWRRGSPDYSTDTQYF.

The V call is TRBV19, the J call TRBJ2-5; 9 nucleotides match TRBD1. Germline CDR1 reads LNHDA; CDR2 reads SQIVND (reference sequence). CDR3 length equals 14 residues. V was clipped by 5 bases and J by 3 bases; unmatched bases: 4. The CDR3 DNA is TGTGCCAGTAGTGCGGGACAGGGCGAAGAGACCCAGTACTTC. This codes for CASSAGQGEETQYF.

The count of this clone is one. Here the CDR3 reads CASSEAHFNYGYTF. Written as DNA, the CDR3 is TGTGCCAGCAGTGAAGCGCACTTTAACTATGGCTACACCTTC. The chain carries TRBV2 and TRBJ1-2; D not resolved. The CDR3 is 14 residues long. Per the germline V gene, CDR1 is SNHLY and CDR2 is FYNNEI. V lost 0 bases and J lost 1, with 6 bases in between.

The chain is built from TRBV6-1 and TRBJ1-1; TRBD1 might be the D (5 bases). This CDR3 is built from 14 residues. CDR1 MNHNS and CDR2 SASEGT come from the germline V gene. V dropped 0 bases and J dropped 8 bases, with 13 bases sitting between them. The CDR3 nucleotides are TGTGCCAGCAGTGAAGCGGGGGGTGCTTTCGAAGCTTTCTTT. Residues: CASSEAGGAFEAFF.

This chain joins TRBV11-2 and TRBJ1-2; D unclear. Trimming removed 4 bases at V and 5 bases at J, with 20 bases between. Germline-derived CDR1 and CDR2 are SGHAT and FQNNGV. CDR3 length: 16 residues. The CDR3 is CASSSLTSSLSYGYTF. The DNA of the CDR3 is TGTGCCAGCAGCTCCTTAACCTCCTCACTTTCTTATGGCTACACCTTC.

CDR3 DNA: TGTGCCAGCAGCTTCGGAGGGGAGGAGGGTGAAGCTTTCTTT. Amino acid sequence: CASSFGGEEGEAFF. This chain connects TRBV11-3 to TRBJ1-1; TRBD1 is a possible D gene (5 bases). This CDR3 spans 14 amino acids. Per germline, CDR1 SGHNT and CDR2 YENEEA. V shed 3 bases and J shed 7 bases, with 15 bases lying between them.

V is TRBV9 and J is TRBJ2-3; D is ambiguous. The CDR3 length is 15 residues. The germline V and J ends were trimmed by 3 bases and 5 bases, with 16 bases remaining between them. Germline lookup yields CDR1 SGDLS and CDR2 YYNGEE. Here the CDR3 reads CASSALPTAQDTQYF. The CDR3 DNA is TGTGCCAGCAGCGCACTTCCCACAGCACAAGATACGCAGTATTTT.

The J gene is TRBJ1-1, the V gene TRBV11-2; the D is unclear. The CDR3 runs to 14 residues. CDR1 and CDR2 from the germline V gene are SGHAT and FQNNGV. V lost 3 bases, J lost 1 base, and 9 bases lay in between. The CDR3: CASSFEGQNTEAFF. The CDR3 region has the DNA TGTGCCAGCAGCTTCGAGGGCCAGAACACTGAAGCTTTCTTT.

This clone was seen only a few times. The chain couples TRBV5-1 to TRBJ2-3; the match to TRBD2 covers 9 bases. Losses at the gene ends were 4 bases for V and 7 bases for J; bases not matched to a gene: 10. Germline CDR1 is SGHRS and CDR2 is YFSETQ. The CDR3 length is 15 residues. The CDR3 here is CASSLGTSTAYTQYF. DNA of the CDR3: TGCGCCAGCAGCCTTGGGACTAGCACAGCTTATACGCAGTATTTT.